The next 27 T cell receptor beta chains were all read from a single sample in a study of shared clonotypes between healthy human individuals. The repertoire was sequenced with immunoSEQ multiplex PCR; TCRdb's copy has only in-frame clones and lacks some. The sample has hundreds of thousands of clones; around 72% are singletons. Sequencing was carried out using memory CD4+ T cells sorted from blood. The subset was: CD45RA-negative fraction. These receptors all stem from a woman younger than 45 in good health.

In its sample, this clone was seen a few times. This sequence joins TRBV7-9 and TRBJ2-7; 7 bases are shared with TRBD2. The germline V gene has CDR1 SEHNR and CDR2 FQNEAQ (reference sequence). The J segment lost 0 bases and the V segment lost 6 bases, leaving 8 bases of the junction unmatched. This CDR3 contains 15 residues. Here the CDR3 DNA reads TGTGCCAGCAGTCCCGGGGGGTCCCTCTCCTACGAGCAGTACTTC. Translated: CASSPGGSLSYEQYF. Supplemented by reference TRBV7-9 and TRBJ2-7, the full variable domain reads DTGVSQNPRHKITKRGQNVTFRCDPISEHNRLYWYRQTLGQGPEFLTYFQNEAQLEKSRLLSDRFSAERPKGSFSTLEIQRTEQGDSAMYLCASSPGGSLSYEQYFGPGTRLTVT.

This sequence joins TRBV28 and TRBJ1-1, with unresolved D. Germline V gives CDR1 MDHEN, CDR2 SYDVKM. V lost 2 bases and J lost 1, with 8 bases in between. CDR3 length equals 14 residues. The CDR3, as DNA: TGTGCCAGCAGTTTAAAGAGAAGGAACACTGAAGCTTTCTTT. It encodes CASSLKRRNTEAFF.

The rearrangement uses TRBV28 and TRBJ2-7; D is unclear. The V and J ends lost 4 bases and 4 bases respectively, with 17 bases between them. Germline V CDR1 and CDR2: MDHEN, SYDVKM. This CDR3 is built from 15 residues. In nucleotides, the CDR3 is TGTGCCAGCAGTTCCGCAACGACCTCTAATTACGAGCAGTACTTC. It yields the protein CASSSATTSNYEQYF. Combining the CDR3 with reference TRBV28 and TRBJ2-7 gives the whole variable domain DVKVTQSSRYLVKRTGEKVFLECVQDMDHENMFWYRQDPGLGLRLIYFSYDVKMKEKGDIPEGYSVSREKKERFSLILESASTNQTSMYLCASSSATTSNYEQYFGPGTRLTVT.

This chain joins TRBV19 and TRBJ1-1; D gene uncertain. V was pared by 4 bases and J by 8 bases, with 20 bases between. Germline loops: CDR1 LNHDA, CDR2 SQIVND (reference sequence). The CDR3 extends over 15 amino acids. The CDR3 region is CASSTPIYSNREAFF. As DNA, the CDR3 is TGTGCCAGTAGTACACCTATCTACTCTAATAGGGAAGCTTTCTTT.

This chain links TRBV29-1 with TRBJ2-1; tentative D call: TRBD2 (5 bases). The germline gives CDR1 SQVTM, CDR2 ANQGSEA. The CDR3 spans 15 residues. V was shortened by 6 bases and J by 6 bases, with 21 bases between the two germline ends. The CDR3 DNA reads TGCAGCGTGCGAACAAGCGGAAGGTCTATCAATGAGCAGTTCTTC. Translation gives CSVRTSGRSINEQFF.

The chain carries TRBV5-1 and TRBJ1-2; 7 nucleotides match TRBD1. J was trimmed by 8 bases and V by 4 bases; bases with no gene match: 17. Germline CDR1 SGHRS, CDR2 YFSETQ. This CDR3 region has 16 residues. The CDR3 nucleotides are TGCGCCAGCAGCCCAGGACAGGACTCAATAGGGATCGGCTACACCTTC. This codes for CASSPGQDSIGIGYTF.

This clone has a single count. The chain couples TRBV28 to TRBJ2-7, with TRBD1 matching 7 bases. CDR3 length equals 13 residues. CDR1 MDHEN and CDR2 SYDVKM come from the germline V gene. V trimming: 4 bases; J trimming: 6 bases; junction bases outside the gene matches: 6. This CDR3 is CASSSSTGIEQYF. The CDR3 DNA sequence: TGTGCCAGCAGTTCCTCGACAGGGATCGAGCAGTACTTC.

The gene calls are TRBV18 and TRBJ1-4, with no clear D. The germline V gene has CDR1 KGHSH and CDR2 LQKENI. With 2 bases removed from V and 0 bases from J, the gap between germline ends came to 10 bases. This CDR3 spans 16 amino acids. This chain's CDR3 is CASSPRQIATNEKLFF. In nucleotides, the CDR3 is TGTGCCAGCTCACCAAGACAAATCGCAACTAATGAAAAACTGTTTTTT.

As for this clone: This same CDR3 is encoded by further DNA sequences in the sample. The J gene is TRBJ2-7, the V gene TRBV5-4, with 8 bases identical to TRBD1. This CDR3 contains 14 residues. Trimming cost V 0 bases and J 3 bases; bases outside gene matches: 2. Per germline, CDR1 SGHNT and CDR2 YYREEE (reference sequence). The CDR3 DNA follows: TGTGCCAGCAGCTTGGGACAGGGGCGCTACGAGCAGTACTTC. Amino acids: CASSLGQGRYEQYF.

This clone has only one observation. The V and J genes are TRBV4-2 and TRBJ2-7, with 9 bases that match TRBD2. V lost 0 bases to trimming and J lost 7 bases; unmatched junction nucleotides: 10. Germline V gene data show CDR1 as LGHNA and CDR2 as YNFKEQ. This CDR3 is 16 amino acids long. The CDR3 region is CASSQELASGTREQYF. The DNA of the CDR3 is TGTGCCAGCAGCCAAGAATTGGCTAGCGGGACTCGAGAGCAGTACTTC.

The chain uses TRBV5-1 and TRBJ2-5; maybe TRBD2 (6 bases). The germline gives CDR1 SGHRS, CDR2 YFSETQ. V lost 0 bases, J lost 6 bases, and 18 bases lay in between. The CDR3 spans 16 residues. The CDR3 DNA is TGCGCCAGCAGCTTGGCCGGGGGTCAGGGTGAACAGACCCAGTACTTC. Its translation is CASSLAGGQGEQTQYF.

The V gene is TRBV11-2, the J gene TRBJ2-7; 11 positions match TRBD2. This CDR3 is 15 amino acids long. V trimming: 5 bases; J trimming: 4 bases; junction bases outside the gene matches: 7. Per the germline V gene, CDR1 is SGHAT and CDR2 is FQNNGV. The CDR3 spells CASSALAGGGYEQYF. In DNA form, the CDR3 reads TGTGCCAGCAGCGCTCTAGCGGGGGGTGGTTACGAGCAGTACTTC.

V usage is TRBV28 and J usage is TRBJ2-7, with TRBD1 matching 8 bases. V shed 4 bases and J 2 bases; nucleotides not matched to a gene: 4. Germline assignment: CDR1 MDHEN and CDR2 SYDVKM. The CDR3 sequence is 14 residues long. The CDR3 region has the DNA TGTGCCAGCAGTTCAGGGGGCTTCCCCTACGAGCAGTACTTC. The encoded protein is CASSSGGFPYEQYF.

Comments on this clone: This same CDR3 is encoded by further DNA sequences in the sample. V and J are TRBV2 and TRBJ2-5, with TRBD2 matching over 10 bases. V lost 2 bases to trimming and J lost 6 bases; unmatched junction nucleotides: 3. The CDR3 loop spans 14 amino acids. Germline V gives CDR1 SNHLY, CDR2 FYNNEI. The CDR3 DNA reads TGTGCCAGCAGTGAACTAGCGGGAGAACAGACCCAGTACTTC. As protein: CASSELAGEQTQYF.

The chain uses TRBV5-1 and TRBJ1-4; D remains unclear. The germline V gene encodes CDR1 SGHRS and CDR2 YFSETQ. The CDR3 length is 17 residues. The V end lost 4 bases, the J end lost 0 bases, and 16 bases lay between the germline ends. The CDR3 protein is CASSLRATYATNEKLFF. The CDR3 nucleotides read TGCGCCAGCAGCCTCAGAGCTACGTATGCAACTAATGAAAAACTGTTTTTT.

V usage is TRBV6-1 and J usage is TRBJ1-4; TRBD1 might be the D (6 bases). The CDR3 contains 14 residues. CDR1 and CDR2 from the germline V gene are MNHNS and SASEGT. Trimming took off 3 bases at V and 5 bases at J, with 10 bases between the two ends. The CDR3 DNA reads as TGTGCCAGCAGTGATTTAGGGGGGAATGAAAAACTGTTTTTT. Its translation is CASSDLGGNEKLFF.

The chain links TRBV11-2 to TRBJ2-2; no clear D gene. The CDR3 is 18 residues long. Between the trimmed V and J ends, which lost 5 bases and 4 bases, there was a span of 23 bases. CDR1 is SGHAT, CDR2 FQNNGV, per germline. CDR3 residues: CASSPLILRTGFTGELFF. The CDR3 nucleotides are TGTGCCAGCAGCCCGCTTATATTAAGGACGGGTTTCACCGGGGAGCTGTTTTTT.

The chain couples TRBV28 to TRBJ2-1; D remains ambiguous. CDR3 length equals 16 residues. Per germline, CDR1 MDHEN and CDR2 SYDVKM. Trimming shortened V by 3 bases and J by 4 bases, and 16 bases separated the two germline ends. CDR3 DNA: TGTGCCAGCAGTTTTTCCCGTTTAGCAGGATACAATGAGCAGTTCTTC. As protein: CASSFSRLAGYNEQFF.

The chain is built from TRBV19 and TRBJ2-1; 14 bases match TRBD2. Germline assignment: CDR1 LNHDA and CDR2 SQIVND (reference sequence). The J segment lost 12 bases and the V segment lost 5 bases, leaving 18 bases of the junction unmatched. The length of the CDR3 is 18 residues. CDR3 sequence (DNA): TGTGCCAGTAGTTCCCCCCCGGGAGGACTAGCGGGGGGAGGTGGGCAGTTCTTC. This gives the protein CASSSPPGGLAGGGGQFF.

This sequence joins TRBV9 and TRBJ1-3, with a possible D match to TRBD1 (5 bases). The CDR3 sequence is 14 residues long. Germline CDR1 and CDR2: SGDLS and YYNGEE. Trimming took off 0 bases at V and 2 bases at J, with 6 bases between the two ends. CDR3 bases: TGTGCCAGCAGCGTAGAAGGGGCTGGAAACACCATATATTTT. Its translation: CASSVEGAGNTIYF.

The CDR3: CASSLGTSGIAPQETQYF. In nucleotides, the CDR3 is TGCGCCAGCAGCCTCGGGACTAGCGGTATTGCTCCCCAAGAGACCCAGTACTTC. The V and J genes are TRBV5-1 and TRBJ2-5; 11 nucleotides match TRBD2. The trim removed 4 bases at V and 1 base at J, leaving 12 bases unmatched. The CDR3 runs to 18 residues. Germline CDR1 SGHRS, CDR2 YFSETQ.

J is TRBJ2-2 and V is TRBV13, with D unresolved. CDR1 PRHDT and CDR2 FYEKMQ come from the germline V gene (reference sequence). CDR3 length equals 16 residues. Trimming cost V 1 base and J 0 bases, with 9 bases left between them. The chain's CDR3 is CASSLVPDANTGELFF. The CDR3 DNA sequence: TGTGCCAGCAGCTTAGTTCCAGACGCGAACACCGGGGAGCTGTTTTTT. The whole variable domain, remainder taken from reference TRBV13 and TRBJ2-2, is AAGVIQSPRHLIKEKRETATLKCYPIPRHDTVYWYQQGPGQDPQFLISFYEKMQSDKGSIPDRFSAQQFSDYHSELNMSSLELGDSALYFCASSLVPDANTGELFFGEGSRLTVL.

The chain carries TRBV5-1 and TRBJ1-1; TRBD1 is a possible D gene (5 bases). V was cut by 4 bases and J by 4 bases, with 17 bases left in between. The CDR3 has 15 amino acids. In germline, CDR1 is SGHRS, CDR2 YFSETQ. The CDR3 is CASSTGGGLVTEAFF. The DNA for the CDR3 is TGCGCCAGCAGCACGGGTGGGGGTTTGGTCACTGAAGCTTTCTTT.

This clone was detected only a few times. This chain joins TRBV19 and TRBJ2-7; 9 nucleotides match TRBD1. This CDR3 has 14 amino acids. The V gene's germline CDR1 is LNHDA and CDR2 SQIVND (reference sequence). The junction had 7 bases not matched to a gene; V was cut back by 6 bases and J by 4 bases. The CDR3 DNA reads TGTGCCAGTAGCCGGGACAGGGTAAGATACGAGCAGTACTTC. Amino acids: CASSRDRVRYEQYF.

The CDR3 bases are TGCGCCAGCAGCCGAGAGCGGGGGGAGACCCAGTACTTC. Translation: CASSRERGETQYF. The rearrangement joins TRBV4-1 to TRBJ2-5, with 8 bases that match TRBD2. Germline V lookup: CDR1 MGHRA, CDR2 YSYEKL. Trimming at V came to 4 bases and at J to 5 bases, leaving 3 bases not matched to a gene. This CDR3 has 13 residues.

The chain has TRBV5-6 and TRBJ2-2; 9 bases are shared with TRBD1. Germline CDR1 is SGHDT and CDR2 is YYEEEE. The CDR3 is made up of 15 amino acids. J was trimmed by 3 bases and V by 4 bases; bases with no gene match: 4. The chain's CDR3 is CASSQGTGHTGELFF. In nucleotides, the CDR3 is TGTGCCAGCAGCCAGGGGACAGGGCACACCGGGGAGCTGTTTTTT.

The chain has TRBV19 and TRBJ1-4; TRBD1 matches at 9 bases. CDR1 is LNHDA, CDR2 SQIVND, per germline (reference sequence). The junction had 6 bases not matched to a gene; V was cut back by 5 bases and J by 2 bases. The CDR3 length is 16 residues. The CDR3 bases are TGTGCCAGTAGTCACCGTGACAGGGGGACTAATGAAAAACTGTTTTTT. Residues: CASSHRDRGTNEKLFF. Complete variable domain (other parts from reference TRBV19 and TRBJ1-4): DGGITQSPKYLFRKEGQNVTLSCEQNLNHDAMYWYRQDPGQGLRLIYYSQIVNDFQKGDIAEGYSVSREKKESFPLTVTSAQKNPTAFYLCASSHRDRGTNEKLFFGSGTQLSVL.